Below, one TCR beta chain is given with its context. Its antigen is still unknown. These data are taken from a study of T cell repertoires in cytomegalovirus infection. Via MiXCR, TCRdb re-called the reads, giving one row per CDR3 protein. The sample yields 650,000 to 900,000 distinct CDR3 sequences, 29% seen once. The TCR sequence derives from a human donor in good health (CMV status not recorded). Some clones in this sample may be carry-over from other donors' samples. The material was cultured CD8+ T cells from PBMCs, obtained from culture after CMV antigen stimulation.

CDR3 residues: CASSSSETTAYEQYF. CDR3 nucleotides: TGTGCCAGCAGCTCCAGCGAGACTACCGCCTACGAGCAGTACTTC. The chain employs TRBV7-6 and TRBJ2-7, with D maybe TRBD2 (5 bases). Germline V gene sequence: CDR1 SGHVS, CDR2 FNYEAQ. V was trimmed by 4 bases and J by 2 bases, leaving 15 bases between them. The CDR3 is made up of 15 amino acids.